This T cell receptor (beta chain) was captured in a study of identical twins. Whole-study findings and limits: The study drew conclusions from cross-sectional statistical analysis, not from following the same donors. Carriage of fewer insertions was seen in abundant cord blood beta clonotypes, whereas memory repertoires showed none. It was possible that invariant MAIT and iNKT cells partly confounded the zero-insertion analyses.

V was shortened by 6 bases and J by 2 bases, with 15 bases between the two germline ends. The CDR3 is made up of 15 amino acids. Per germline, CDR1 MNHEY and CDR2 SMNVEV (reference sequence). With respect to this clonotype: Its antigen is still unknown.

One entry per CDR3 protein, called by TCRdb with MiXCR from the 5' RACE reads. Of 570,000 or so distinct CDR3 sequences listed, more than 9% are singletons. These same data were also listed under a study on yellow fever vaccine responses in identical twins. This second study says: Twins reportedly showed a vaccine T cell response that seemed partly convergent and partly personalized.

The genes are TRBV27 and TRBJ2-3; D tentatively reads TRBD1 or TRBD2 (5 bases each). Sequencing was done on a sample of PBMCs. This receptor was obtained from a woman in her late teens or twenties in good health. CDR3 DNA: TGTGCCAGCAGGGGTCTTAGGGGACCCACAGATACGCAGTATTTT. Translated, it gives CASRGLRGPTDTQYF.